This T cell receptor (beta chain) was obtained from a study of T cell changes during pregnancy in multiple sclerosis. The germline V gene has CDR1 SQVTM and CDR2 ANQGSEA. The CDR3 runs to 13 residues. The germline V and J ends were trimmed by 0 bases and 6 bases, with 11 bases remaining between them. Clones were read by immunoSEQ multiplex PCR, and TCRdb kept only the in-frame ones, dropping some. The sample consists of 55,000 to 75,000 clones, about 91% of them appearing once. The TCR was taken from a female donor with multiple sclerosis, enrolled in a pregnancy study. The genes are TRBV29-1 and TRBJ1-2, with D unclear. The sequences come from peripheral blood, collected after pregnancy. CDR3 nucleotides: TGCAGCGTTGAAGATCAGGAGGTAAATGGCTACACCTTC. It translates to CSVEDQEVNGYTF.